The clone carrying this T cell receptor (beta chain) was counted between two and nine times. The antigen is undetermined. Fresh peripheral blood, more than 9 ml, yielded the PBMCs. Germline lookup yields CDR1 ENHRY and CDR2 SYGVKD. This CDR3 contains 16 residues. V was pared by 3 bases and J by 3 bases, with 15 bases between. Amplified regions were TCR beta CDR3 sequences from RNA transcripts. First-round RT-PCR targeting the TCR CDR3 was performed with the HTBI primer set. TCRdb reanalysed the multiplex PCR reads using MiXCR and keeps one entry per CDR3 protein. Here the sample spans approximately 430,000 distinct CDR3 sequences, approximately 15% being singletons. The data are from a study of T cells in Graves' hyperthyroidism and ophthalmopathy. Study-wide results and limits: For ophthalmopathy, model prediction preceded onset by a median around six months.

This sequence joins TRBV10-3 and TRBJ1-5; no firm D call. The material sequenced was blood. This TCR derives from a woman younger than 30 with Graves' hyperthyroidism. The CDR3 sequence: CAISESFGSLNQPQHF. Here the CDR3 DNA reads TGTGCCATCAGTGAATCCTTCGGGTCACTCAATCAGCCCCAGCATTTT.